The entry below gives a single TCR beta chain sequence along with its context. These data originate in a study of blood T cell repertoires in COVID-19. As for the study in general: Samples representing acute and convalescent COVID-19 were sourced from the United States, Italy and Spain.

V lost 2 bases and J lost 4, with 11 bases in between. The germline V gene encodes CDR1 MNHNS and CDR2 SASEGT. This CDR3 contains 14 residues. The table came from immunoSEQ multiplex PCR; TCRdb's copy has only in-frame clones and leaves some out. This table holds around 280,000 clones, around 86% found once. Sequencing was done on a sample of peripheral blood. This TCR derives from a woman in her twenties or thirties who had recovered from COVID-19. The V and J genes are TRBV6-1 and TRBJ1-1; tentative D call: TRBD1 (5 bases). CDR3 loop: CASSERGGATEAFF. DNA for the CDR3: TGTGCCAGCAGTGAACGGGGAGGGGCCACTGAAGCTTTCTTT.